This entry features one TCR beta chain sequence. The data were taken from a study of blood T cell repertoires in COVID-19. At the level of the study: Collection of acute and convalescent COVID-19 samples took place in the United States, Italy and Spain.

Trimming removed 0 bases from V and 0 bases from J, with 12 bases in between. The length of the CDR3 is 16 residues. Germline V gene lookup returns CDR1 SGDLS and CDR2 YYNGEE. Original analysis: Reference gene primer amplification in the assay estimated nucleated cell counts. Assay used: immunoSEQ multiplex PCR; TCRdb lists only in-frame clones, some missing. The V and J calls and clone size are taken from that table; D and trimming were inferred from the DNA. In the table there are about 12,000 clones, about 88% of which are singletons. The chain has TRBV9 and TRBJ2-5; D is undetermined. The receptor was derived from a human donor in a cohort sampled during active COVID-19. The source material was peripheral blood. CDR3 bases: TGTGCCAGCAGCGTAGAAGGCGGAGACTACCAAGAGACCCAGTACTTC. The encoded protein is CASSVEGGDYQETQYF.